Below, 20 T cell receptor beta chains from the same sample are listed, as sequenced in a study of CD8+ T cells in alopecia areata. RNA, once extracted, was reverse transcribed into cDNA for use as the sequencing template. TCRdb keeps only in-frame clones here, not all; method: immunoSEQ multiplex PCR. This repertoire shows about 120,000 clones, 53% found once; its top ten account for around 0.44%. Treatment defined: oral pan-JAK inhibitor, 5-10 mg twice daily. The input for sequencing was CD4+ T cells sorted from blood, taken at week 4, from a patient treated with tofacitinib. The receptors shown here come from a human donor with alopecia areata.

This clone was observed a handful of times. This chain links TRBV7-2 with TRBJ1-1, with TRBD1 matching 8 bases. CDR3 length equals 16 residues. V shed 0 bases and J 0 bases; nucleotides not matched to a gene: 3. The germline CDR1 and CDR2 sequences are SGHTA and FQGNSA. CDR3 DNA sequence: TGTGCCAGCAGCTTAGCGGACAGGGCCCTGAACACTGAAGCTTTCTTT. Translating it yields CASSLADRALNTEAFF. The full variable domain, its missing parts supplied by reference TRBV7-2 and TRBJ1-1, is GAGVSQSPSNKVTEKGKDVELRCDPISGHTALYWYRQSLGQGLEFLIYFQGNSAPDKSGLPSDRFSAERTGGSVSTLTIQRTQQEDSAVYLCASSLADRALNTEAFFGQGTRLTVV.

This CDR3 reads CASSDTVWQPQHF. Here the CDR3 DNA reads TGTGCCAGCAGTGATACAGTGTGGCAGCCCCAGCATTTT. The chain has TRBV25-1 and TRBJ1-5; D gene unclear. Trimming took 3 bases from V and 7 from J, leaving 10 bases between them. The germline CDR1 and CDR2 sequences are MGHDK and SYGVNS. This CDR3 comprises 13 residues.

This clone was seen a handful of times. This sequence joins TRBV29-1 and TRBJ1-1; D ambiguous. Germline V lookup: CDR1 SQVTM, CDR2 ANQGSEA. V was pared by 1 base and J by 1 base, with 7 bases between. This CDR3 has 13 amino acids. CDR3 sequence: CSVEGLRNTEAFF. Here the CDR3 DNA reads TGCAGCGTTGAAGGACTTAGGAACACTGAAGCTTTCTTT. Together with reference TRBV29-1 and TRBJ1-1, the CDR3 gives the full variable domain: SAVISQKPSRDICQRGTSLTIQCQVDSQVTMMFWYRQQPGQSLTLIATANQGSEATYESGFVIDKFPISRPNLTFSTLTVSNMSPEDSSIYLCSVEGLRNTEAFFGQGTRLTVV.

V and J are TRBV29-1 and TRBJ2-7; tentatively, D is TRBD2 (5 bases). The CDR3 has 12 amino acids. Germline-derived CDR1 and CDR2 are SQVTM and ANQGSEA. V shed 3 bases and J shed 4 bases, with 10 bases lying between them. The CDR3 is CSVEVRTYEQYF. The DNA of the CDR3 is TGCAGCGTTGAGGTGAGGACTTACGAGCAGTACTTC.

This clone was seen once. This chain joins TRBV11-2 and TRBJ2-5; D might be TRBD2 (5 bases). The V gene lost 5 bases and the J gene lost 5 bases, with 12 bases spanning the gap. CDR3 size: 13 residues. From germline, CDR1 is SGHAT and CDR2 FQNNGV. CDR3 region: CASSPQEVETQYF. The DNA of the CDR3 is TGTGCCAGCAGCCCGCAGGAGGTGGAGACCCAGTACTTC.

The genes are TRBV9 and TRBJ1-1; no firm D call. Trimming removed 3 bases at V and 1 base at J, with 10 bases between. The CDR3 consists of 14 residues. The V gene's germline CDR1 is SGDLS and CDR2 YYNGEE. The CDR3 is CASSADPQNTEAFF. DNA for the CDR3: TGTGCCAGCAGCGCCGACCCACAGAACACTGAAGCTTTCTTT.

The chain links TRBV2 to TRBJ2-7; 11 nucleotides agree with TRBD2. V was clipped by 7 bases and J by 3 bases; unmatched bases: 5. CDR1 is SNHLY, CDR2 FYNNEI, per germline. The CDR3 totals 14 residues. The CDR3 DNA is TGTGCCAGCAAGGCTAGCGGGAGGCTCTACGAGCAGTACTTC. As protein: CASKASGRLYEQYF.

The V gene is TRBV23-1, the J gene TRBJ1-6; maybe TRBD1 (6 bases). TRBV23-1 is treated as an ORF (open reading frame) with a function not yet certain. The CDR3 spans 20 residues. V was shortened by 1 base and J by 4 bases, with 23 bases between the two germline ends. CDR3 sequence: CASSQFGRGRGKGYNSPLHF. DNA for the CDR3: TGCGCCAGCAGTCAATTTGGACGGGGGCGGGGGAAAGGGTATAATTCACCCCTCCACTTT.

This chain connects TRBV9 to TRBJ1-6, with 8 bases lining up with TRBD1. Trimming at V came to 3 bases and at J to 7 bases, leaving 6 bases not matched to a gene. CDR1 and CDR2 from the germline V gene are SGDLS and YYNGEE. CDR3 length equals 15 residues. The CDR3 DNA reads as TGTGCCAGCAGCGCCGGGACAGGCCGAAATTCACCCCTCCACTTT. Translating it yields CASSAGTGRNSPLHF. The complete variable domain, with remaining parts taken from reference TRBV9 and TRBJ1-6, reads DSGVTQTPKHLITATGQRVTLRCSPRSGDLSVYWYQQSLDQGLQFLIQYYNGEERAKGNILERFSAQQFPDLHSELNLSSLELGDSALYFCASSAGTGRNSPLHFGNGTRLTVT.

There are a few counts of this clone. The rearrangement uses TRBV29-1 and TRBJ2-5; TRBD1 matches 9 bases. This CDR3 has 14 amino acids. V gave up 5 bases and J gave up 0 bases; unmatched junction bases: 4. Germline V gives CDR1 SQVTM, CDR2 ANQGSEA. The CDR3 DNA follows: TGCAGCGTTCTGGACAGGGGCCACCAAGAGACCCAGTACTTC. Its translation is CSVLDRGHQETQYF.

The chain is built from TRBV27 and TRBJ2-5; a possible D gene is TRBD2 (5 bases). Between the trimmed V and J ends, which lost 0 bases and 2 bases, there was a span of 13 bases. Per the germline V gene, CDR1 is MNHEY and CDR2 is SMNVEV (reference sequence). The CDR3 consists of 16 residues. The CDR3 is CASSLSWRAQQETQYF. The CDR3 region has the DNA TGTGCCAGCAGTTTATCGTGGCGGGCCCAACAAGAGACCCAGTACTTC.

This clone is a singleton in its sample. The V call is TRBV18, the J call TRBJ2-7; maybe TRBD2 (5 bases). V gave up 3 bases and J gave up 8 bases, with 17 bases separating them. Looked up from germline, CDR1 is KGHSH and CDR2 is LQKENI. The CDR3 contains 14 residues. The CDR3 sequence is CASSPPERSGQQYF. CDR3 DNA sequence: TGTGCCAGCTCACCGCCCGAGAGAAGCGGCCAGCAGTACTTC.

This chain links TRBV4-1 with TRBJ2-7, with 7 bases matching TRBD1. The V and J ends lost 4 bases and 0 bases, in that order; junction bases with no gene match: 9. The CDR3 is 16 amino acids. In germline, CDR1 is MGHRA, CDR2 YSYEKL. The CDR3 DNA reads TGCGCCAGCAGCCCACCTGGCCGGGACAGCTCCTACGAGCAGTACTTC. As protein: CASSPPGRDSSYEQYF.

Ten or more counts support this clone. DNA for the CDR3: TGTGCCAGCTGTCCCGGGACAGTTTTCTATGGCTACACCTTC. It codes for CASCPGTVFYGYTF. The chain couples TRBV18 to TRBJ1-2; TRBD1 matches 7 bases. CDR1 is KGHSH, CDR2 LQKENI, per germline. This CDR3 contains 14 residues. V shed 7 bases and J 4 bases; nucleotides not matched to a gene: 9.

This clone has only one observation. Other DNA sequences in the same sample also yield this CDR3. This rearrangement joins TRBV2 to TRBJ2-7, with D maybe TRBD2 (6 bases). V shed 3 bases and J shed 3 bases, with 6 bases lying between them. The CDR3 consists of 12 residues. CDR1 and CDR2 from the germline V gene are SNHLY and FYNNEI. The DNA for the CDR3 is TGTGCCAGCAGTGAGGGGGGCTACGAGCAGTACTTC. This encodes CASSEGGYEQYF.

This clone showed up many times. The genes are TRBV5-4 and TRBJ2-1, with 14 bases identical to TRBD2. CDR1 is SGHNT, CDR2 YYREEE, per germline (reference sequence). V was pared by 3 bases and J by 7 bases, with 6 bases of the junction left unmatched. CDR3 size: 16 residues. The CDR3 DNA reads as TGTGCCAGCAGCTGGGGGGGACTAGCGGGAGTGAATGAGCAGTTCTTC. Translating gives CASSWGGLAGVNEQFF.

Note on this clone: Mismatch with germline at one junction end may stem from a read error. V and J are TRBV7-9 and TRBJ2-7, with 11 bases lining up with TRBD2. Germline V lookup: CDR1 SEHNR, CDR2 FQNEAQ (reference sequence). There are 12 residues in the CDR3. The CDR3 sequence is CASSPSSGGLHF. The CDR3 bases are TGTGCCAGCAGCCCCTCTAGCGGGGGGCTCCACTTC.

In this sample, this clone turned up a few times. The rearrangement joins TRBV7-2 to TRBJ2-7, with no clear D. Germline V gene data show CDR1 as SGHTA and CDR2 as FQGNSA. Trimming pared 4 bases from V and 6 bases from J, leaving 16 bases between. CDR3 length: 14 amino acids. CDR3 nucleotide sequence: TGTGCCAGCAGCTCGGACGGAATATCGGGCGAGCAGTACTTC. Translation: CASSSDGISGEQYF.

The table lists this clone with a count of one. V is TRBV5-1 and J is TRBJ1-1; tentative D call: TRBD1 (5 bases). Trimming took 4 bases from V and 1 from J, leaving 14 bases between them. Germline V gives CDR1 SGHRS, CDR2 YFSETQ. This CDR3 comprises 15 residues. The CDR3 loop is CASSPRQNPNTEAFF. The DNA of the CDR3 is TGCGCCAGCAGCCCGAGACAGAACCCGAACACTGAAGCTTTCTTT.

V usage is TRBV4-1 and J usage is TRBJ2-4, with 10 bases aligning to TRBD1. There are 16 residues in the CDR3. V shed 2 bases and J 3 bases; nucleotides not matched to a gene: 4. CDR1 is MGHRA and CDR2 is YSYEKL in the germline V gene. CDR3 in amino acids: CASSQTWTGGKNIQYF. In DNA, the CDR3 is TGCGCCAGCAGCCAAACTTGGACAGGGGGCAAAAACATTCAGTACTTC.